Ten or more counts support the clone carrying this T cell receptor (beta chain). What it binds is not known. The data were taken from a study of T cells in Graves' hyperthyroidism and ophthalmopathy. Isolation of PBMCs was performed on roughly 9 ml fresh peripheral blood. General observations from the study: By a 13 V-J model, ophthalmopathy was set apart from stable hyperthyroidism.

CDR1 SGHVS and CDR2 FQNEAQ come from the germline V gene. The V gene end was trimmed by 5 bases and the J gene end by 3 bases; junction bases not matched to a gene: 4. CDR3 size: 13 residues. From RNA transcripts, TCR beta CDR3 regions were amplified. HTBI primers drove first-round RT-PCR of the TCR CDR3. TCRdb passed the multiplex PCR reads through MiXCR, listing each CDR3 protein once. The sample carries some 440,000 distinct CDR3 sequences, more than 15% recorded once. This clonotype was sampled from a woman under 30 with Graves' hyperthyroidism. The chain links TRBV7-8 to TRBJ2-7, with 7 bases aligning to TRBD1. Source material: blood. The CDR3 DNA is TGTGCCAGCAGCCCCGACAGGGACTACGAGCAGTACTTC. Protein: CASSPDRDYEQYF.